This entry features one T cell receptor (beta chain) sequence. One entry per CDR3 protein results from TCRdb running MiXCR on the 5' RACE reads. The table includes hundreds of thousands of distinct CDR3 sequences, approximately 10% detected once. The V and J ends lost 5 bases and 1 base respectively, with 18 bases between them. Per the germline V gene, CDR1 is SEHNR and CDR2 is FQNEAQ (reference sequence). This CDR3 contains 16 residues. The sample is drawn from a study of T cells after yellow fever vaccination. The sample consisted of PBMCs, taken on the day of the first yellow fever vaccination. V gene TRBV7-9 combines with J gene TRBJ2-7, with D tentatively TRBD2 (5 bases). The sequence came from a man aged 18 to 29 who received the YFV17D yellow fever vaccine. As DNA, the CDR3 is TGTGCCAGCAGCCTCATTTCGTGGGGAGCTTCCTACGAGCAGTACGTC. Its translation: CASSLISWGASYEQYV.